This T cell receptor (beta chain) stems from a study of response to subunit inactivated influenza vaccine listed by TCRdb under 2018. Background for the entire study: The study used deep quantitative T cell receptor repertoire profiling to track responses to a trivalent subunit inactivated influenza vaccine. Study-wide conclusions, independent of this receptor: The authors suggested that each seasonal influenza vaccination may recruit only a limited number of new T cells.

The germline V gene (reference sequence) provides CDR1 MNHEY and CDR2 SMNVEV. From the cysteine through the phenylalanine, the CDR3 covers 16 amino acids. Only the CDR3 portion is preserved as DNA: 48 bases, with reading frame beginning at the first base. Trimmed from V: 5 bases; trimmed from J: 0 bases; junction bases lacking a gene match: 10. This clonotype was recorded at least ten times. This receptor's antigen is unknown. No per-base quality is available; no much larger clone lies one base away. Library prep was done by RT-PCR. Sequencing relied on an Illumina HiSeq 2500. The public reads were quality trimmed at Q25 with fastp and then assembled into clones with MiXCR by TCRdb, keeping productive beta chains. Rows merge per CDR3 protein into single entries with the most common DNA and genes. The sample data list about 530,000 distinct CDR3 sequences, and over 10% of these were observed just once. The top ten hold over 10% of the sample.

What the time point label conveys for this sample: approximately 40 days after influenza vaccine administration. The chain employs TRBV27 and TRBJ2-7; 7 central bases correspond to TRBD2. This specimen consisted of PBMCs from blood, obtained about 40 days after vaccination. The source of this sequence is a man in his fifties who received an inactivated influenza vaccine. Donor details come from another sample of the same person, matched by shared clones. DNA sequence: TGTGCCAGCAGTCCGTCGACTAGCAGGAGCTCCTACGAGCAGTACTTC. The resulting protein is CASSPSTSRSSYEQYF.